The present entry profiles one TCR beta chain with its context. Each cDNA molecule in the library carried unique molecular identifiers. TCRdb independently ran MiXCR on the RACE reads; one entry per CDR3 protein. The sample consists of about 39,000 distinct CDR3 sequences, 12% of them appearing once. The data originate from a study of human T cells and chemical hapten exposure. Time point noted: patch test 3, about 24 weeks after DPC sensitization. Stated treatment: therapeutic diphenylcyclopropenone sensitization with weekly scalp DPC. Extraction yielded total RNA from whole blood (unfractionated). This CDR3 has 17 residues. V gave up 7 bases and J gave up 0 bases; unmatched junction bases: 7. CDR1 is MNHEY, CDR2 SVGEGT, per germline.

The TCR sequence derives from a woman between 35 and 50 years old with alopecia areata. Some clones in this sample may be carry-over from other donors' samples. The source was whole blood, collected in connection with sensitization to the hapten diphenylcyclopropenone (DPC). The chain uses TRBV6-2 or TRBV6-3 and TRBJ2-6; 9 nucleotides line up with TRBD1. The CDR3 here is CASTGDRDFSGANVLTF. Here the CDR3 DNA reads TGTGCCAGCACCGGGGACAGGGACTTCTCTGGGGCCAACGTCCTGACTTTC.